Given below is one TCR beta chain in context. Its antigen is currently unknown. A second PCR, run for about 7 to 11 cycles, used a sample-barcoded 5' primer plus a J-beta primer mix. The template-switch adaptor was a 5' adaptor with 12 random nucleotides. It tagged each cDNA molecule. MiXCR, run by TCRdb on the 5' RACE reads, gives a single entry per CDR3 protein. The data show roughly 2 million distinct CDR3 sequences, with about 50% seen just once and 2.1% held by the top ten. The sample belongs to a study of blood T cells in healthy people across ages. Study results and limitations: In older individuals, TCR beta diversity per million T cells was lower, falling roughly linearly with age. In long-lived donors, naive CD4+ cell counts and diversity exceeded those of aged donors. Possibly confounding the expanded clonotype changes was the fact that donor CMV status was unknown.

The germline gives CDR1 SGHRS, CDR2 YFSETQ. The CDR3 sequence is 16 residues long. V lost 1 base and J lost 5, with 16 bases in between. This clonotype was sampled from a middle-aged woman in good health. The rearrangement links TRBV5-1 to TRBJ2-1; no clear D. Sequencing was performed on blood. The CDR3 DNA follows: TGCGCCAGCAGCTTGCTGCCACTCACGGGTAACAATGAGCAGTTCTTC. As protein: CASSLLPLTGNNEQFF.